These T cell receptor beta chains were read from a single sample in a study of blood T cell repertoires in COVID-19. Some clones are missing from TCRdb's copy, which holds only in-frame ones; the method was immunoSEQ multiplex PCR. The repertoire holds about 140,000 clones, with around three quarters as singletons. The source material was peripheral blood. The receptors were sampled from a man aged 50-59 years with acute or convalescent COVID-19. The CDR3 runs from the conserved cysteine through the conserved F or W. The D gene is left open where the match is weak. Some rows have no size entry. The others give once, few or many, or a class for an expanded clone.

V: TRBV9
size: NA
D: TRBD2
J: TRBJ2-2
DNA: TGTGCCCGCAGCGCGTTCGGGGGGGCGGCCGGGGAGCTGTTTTTT
CDR3: CARSAFGGAAGELFF

V: TRBV18
size: NA
D: NA
J: TRBJ2-1
DNA: TGTGCCAGCTCACCGGGGGCAGGGGGGCATCTGGAGCAGTTCTTC
CDR3: CASSPGAGGHLEQFF

V: TRBV19
size: NA
D: NA
J: TRBJ1-2
DNA: TGTGCCAGTAAACGAGAGGGCGGATCCTATGGCTACACCTTC
CDR3: CASKREGGSYGYTF

V: TRBV5-1
size: NA
D: NA
J: TRBJ1-1
DNA: TGCGCCAGCAGCCCCCTTGGCACATACACTGAAGCTTTCTTT
CDR3: CASSPLGTYTEAFF

V: TRBV5-1
size: NA
D: NA
J: TRBJ1-4
DNA: TGCGCCAGCAGCTTGGACAGGGCGAGTGAAAAACTGTTTTTT
CDR3: CASSLDRASEKLFF

V: TRBV4-1
size: NA
D: TRBD1
J: TRBJ2-1
DNA: TGCGCCAGCAGCCAAGATAGGGGGACAGGGGAGTACAATGAGCAGTTCTTC
CDR3: CASSQDRGTGEYNEQFF

V: TRBV5-6
size: NA
D: NA
J: TRBJ2-7
DNA: TGTGCCAGCAGCTTGGCTTCAGGGACCTACGAGCAGTACTTC
CDR3: CASSLASGTYEQYF

V: TRBV10-3
size: few
D: NA
J: TRBJ1-1
DNA: TGTGCCATCAGCATCGGGGGAGACACTGAAGCTTTCTTT
CDR3: CAISIGGDTEAFF

V: TRBV6-5
size: once
D: NA
J: TRBJ1-1
DNA: TGTGCCAGCCGGGGGACCGGGGTGAACACTGAAGCTTTCTTT
CDR3: CASRGTGVNTEAFF

V: TRBV28
size: NA
D: NA
J: TRBJ1-4
DNA: TGTGCCACCCGCCGGAGTTCGAATGAAAAACTGTTTTTT
CDR3: CATRRSSNEKLFF

V: TRBV9
size: NA
D: TRBD1
J: TRBJ2-3
DNA: TGTGCCAGCAGCCACGGACAGGGTTCAGATACGCAGTATTTT
CDR3: CASSHGQGSDTQYF

V: TRBV10-3
size: few
D: NA
J: TRBJ1-2
DNA: TGTGCCACCAAACGTGGGACACGGATGGGCTACACCTTC
CDR3: CATKRGTRMGYTF

V: TRBV6-2/TRBV6-3
size: once
D: TRBD2
J: TRBJ2-1
DNA: TGTGCCAGCAGTTACGAGCGGGGGGGCGCCCGTTCCTACAATGAGCAGTTCTTC
CDR3: CASSYERGGARSYNEQFF

V: TRBV19
size: NA
D: NA
J: TRBJ2-1
DNA: TGTGCCAGTAGTATGTGGGTCGCGGGGAGCTCCTACAATGAGCAGTTCTTC
CDR3: CASSMWVAGSSYNEQFF

V: TRBV5-4
size: NA
D: NA
J: TRBJ2-3
DNA: TGTGCCAGCAGCTTGGGGGGGCAGTCAGATACGCAGTATTTT
CDR3: CASSLGGQSDTQYF

V: TRBV6-5
size: NA
D: TRBD1
J: TRBJ1-2
DNA: TGTGCCAGCAGTTGGGTCAACAGGGGCAGTGGCTACACCTTC
CDR3: CASSWVNRGSGYTF

V: TRBV4-1
size: NA
D: NA
J: TRBJ2-3
DNA: TGCGCCAGCAGCAAGGTGGAAGGGGGGGCAGCAGATACGCAGTATTTT
CDR3: CASSKVEGGAADTQYF

V: TRBV10-1
size: NA
D: NA
J: TRBJ2-3
DNA: TGCGCCAGCAGCGACAGCCTTGCTGAAGATACGCAGTATTTT
CDR3: CASSDSLAEDTQYF

V: TRBV5-4
size: NA
D: TRBD2
J: TRBJ2-5
DNA: TGTGCCAGCAGCTCCGGGACTAGCGGGGGCGTGGGGGGAGAGACCCAGTACTTC
CDR3: CASSSGTSGGVGGETQYF

V: TRBV23-1
size: NA
D: TRBD2
J: TRBJ2-1
DNA: TGCGCCAGCAGTCAATCGCCGACTAGCGGGAGTTACAATGAGCAGTTCTTC
CDR3: CASSQSPTSGSYNEQFF

V: TRBV5-1
size: few
D: TRBD2
J: TRBJ2-7
DNA: TGCGCCAGCAGCCTTCCTAGCGGGGTAACCTACGAGCAGTACTTC
CDR3: CASSLPSGVTYEQYF

V: TRBV3-1/TRBV3-2
size: NA
D: NA
J: TRBJ1-1
DNA: TGTGCCAGCAGCCGGGCCAGGACTGAAGCTTTCTTT
CDR3: CASSRARTEAFF

V: TRBV3-1/TRBV3-2
size: once
D: NA
J: TRBJ2-3
DNA: TGTGCCAGCAGCCAGAGAGATACGCAGTATTTT
CDR3: CASSQRDTQYF

V: TRBV29-1
size: NA
D: NA
J: TRBJ2-3
DNA: TGCAGCGTTGAAGCCGAGCGGGATACGCAGTATTTT
CDR3: CSVEAERDTQYF

V: TRBV5-1
size: once
D: TRBD1
J: TRBJ2-1
DNA: TGCGCCAGCAGTCCCCAGGGGGCCAATGAGCAGTTCTTC
CDR3: CASSPQGANEQFF

V: TRBV5-1
size: NA
D: NA
J: TRBJ2-5
DNA: TGCGCCAGCAGCTTAACTCGGGAGACCCAGTACTTC
CDR3: CASSLTRETQYF

V: TRBV25-1
size: NA
D: NA
J: TRBJ1-2
DNA: TGTGCCAGCAGTGAATTCAAAAGTCAGGTCGCCTATGGCTACACCTTC
CDR3: CASSEFKSQVAYGYTF

V: TRBV29-1
size: NA
D: NA
J: TRBJ1-2
DNA: TGCAGCGTACAGGGCGGGGGAGAGTATGGCTACACCTTC
CDR3: CSVQGGGEYGYTF

V: TRBV27
size: NA
D: TRBD1
J: TRBJ1-6
DNA: TGTGCCAGCTCGTTCCGGGACAGGGGTTCACCCCTCCACTTT
CDR3: CASSFRDRGSPLHF

V: TRBV30
size: NA
D: NA
J: TRBJ1-1
DNA: TGTGCCTGGTCGTGGGAGGGCGAAGCTTTCTTT
CDR3: CAWSWEGEAFF

V: TRBV2
size: NA
D: NA
J: TRBJ2-5
DNA: TGTGCCAGCAGTGGAGAGGAGAGGTACCAAGAGACCCAGTACTTC
CDR3: CASSGEERYQETQYF

V: TRBV6-5
size: NA
D: NA
J: TRBJ2-7
DNA: TGTGCCAGCTCAACCGCCCCGACAGAGAGCTACGAGCAGTACTTC
CDR3: CASSTAPTESYEQYF

V: TRBV10-3
size: NA
D: NA
J: TRBJ1-2
DNA: TGTGCCATCAGCAAACAGGGATCCTATGGCTACACCTTC
CDR3: CAISKQGSYGYTF

V: TRBV27
size: NA
D: NA
J: TRBJ1-2
DNA: TGTGCCAGCAGTTCCCTCGACGGGAACTATGGCTACACCTTC
CDR3: CASSSLDGNYGYTF

V: TRBV5-1
size: once
D: TRBD1
J: TRBJ2-3
DNA: TGCGCCAGCAGCTTACCCACAGGGGTCACAGATACGCAGTATTTT
CDR3: CASSLPTGVTDTQYF

V: TRBV28
size: NA
D: NA
J: TRBJ1-1
DNA: TGTGCCAGCAGGGTCGCAGGGGTCTCTGAAGCTTTCTTT
CDR3: CASRVAGVSEAFF

V: TRBV6-1
size: once
D: NA
J: TRBJ2-2
DNA: TGTGCCAGCAGTGAATATTCACCGGTAAACACCGGGGAGCTGTTTTTT
CDR3: CASSEYSPVNTGELFF

V: TRBV5-1
size: NA
D: NA
J: TRBJ1-3
DNA: TGCGCCAGCAGCTTGGCCCCCGGAGTTGGAAACACCATATATTTT
CDR3: CASSLAPGVGNTIYF

V: TRBV24-1
size: NA
D: TRBD1
J: TRBJ2-5
DNA: TGTGCCACCAGAACCACAGGGGAGGAGACCCAGTACTTC
CDR3: CATRTTGEETQYF

V: TRBV27
size: NA
D: NA
J: TRBJ2-2
DNA: TGTGCCAGCAGTTCATATGACAGGTTAACCGGGGAGCTGTTTTTT
CDR3: CASSSYDRLTGELFF

V: TRBV2
size: NA
D: NA
J: TRBJ1-6
DNA: TGTGCCAGCAGGGACACAGGGATCGGGCCCCTCCACTTT
CDR3: CASRDTGIGPLHF

V: TRBV27
size: NA
D: TRBD1
J: TRBJ2-2
DNA: TGTGCCAGCAGTCCAATACAGGGGCGCGACGCCGGGGAGCTGTTTTTT
CDR3: CASSPIQGRDAGELFF

V: TRBV10-3
size: few
D: NA
J: TRBJ2-3
DNA: TGTGCCATCAGGAAACAGGTCGTTAGCACAGATACGCAGTATTTT
CDR3: CAIRKQVVSTDTQYF

V: TRBV10-3
size: NA
D: NA
J: TRBJ2-7
DNA: TGTGCCATCAGATCGGGGGCGGGGGCCTACGAGCAGTACTTC
CDR3: CAIRSGAGAYEQYF

V: TRBV6-1
size: once
D: NA
J: TRBJ2-5
DNA: TGTGCCAGCAGTGAATCGGTGTGGCAGGGTGGCGAGACCCAGTACTTC
CDR3: CASSESVWQGGETQYF

V: TRBV4-1
size: once
D: TRBD1
J: TRBJ1-2
DNA: TGCGCCAGCAGCATGGACAGGGACCATGGCTACACCTTC
CDR3: CASSMDRDHGYTF

V: TRBV19
size: few
D: TRBD1
J: TRBJ1-3
DNA: TGTGCCAGTAGTACCCCTGGGACAGGTCGTGGAAACACCATATATTTT
CDR3: CASSTPGTGRGNTIYF

V: TRBV2
size: NA
D: TRBD1
J: TRBJ1-5
DNA: TGTGCCAGCCTAGGGCAGGGGGACGGGAATCAGCCCCAGCATTTT
CDR3: CASLGQGDGNQPQHF

V: TRBV19
size: NA
D: TRBD1
J: TRBJ1-4
DNA: TGTGCCAGTAGTAGACAGGGGGCTTCGCCTAATGAAAAACTGTTTTTT
CDR3: CASSRQGASPNEKLFF

V: TRBV2
size: NA
D: NA
J: TRBJ2-3
DNA: TGTGCCAGCAGTGGGACTAGCACAGATACGCAGTATTTT
CDR3: CASSGTSTDTQYF

V: TRBV6-5
size: NA
D: TRBD1
J: TRBJ1-2
DNA: TGTGCCAGCAGAATTACAGGGGGCGGCTACACCTTC
CDR3: CASRITGGGYTF

V: TRBV11-3
size: few
D: TRBD1
J: TRBJ2-2
DNA: TGTGCCAGTGGGACAGGCGTCGGGGAGCTGTTTTTT
CDR3: CASGTGVGELFF

V: TRBV15
size: NA
D: NA
J: TRBJ2-3
DNA: TGTGCCACCAGCAGAGATCAGGGCAGGGTAACAGATACGCAGTATTTT
CDR3: CATSRDQGRVTDTQYF

V: TRBV5-1
size: once
D: NA
J: TRBJ2-2
DNA: TGCGCCAGCAGTTTCACACGGGACACCGGGGAGCTGTTTTTT
CDR3: CASSFTRDTGELFF

V: TRBV6-1
size: NA
D: TRBD1
J: TRBJ1-6
DNA: TGTGCCAGCAGTGAATGGGGGTGGAGGGGGCCTAATAATTCACCCCTCCACTTT
CDR3: CASSEWGWRGPNNSPLHF

V: TRBV6-5
size: few
D: NA
J: TRBJ1-2
DNA: TGTGCCAGCACCACAACCCGGAGGGATCGGTATGGCTACACCTTC
CDR3: CASTTTRRDRYGYTF